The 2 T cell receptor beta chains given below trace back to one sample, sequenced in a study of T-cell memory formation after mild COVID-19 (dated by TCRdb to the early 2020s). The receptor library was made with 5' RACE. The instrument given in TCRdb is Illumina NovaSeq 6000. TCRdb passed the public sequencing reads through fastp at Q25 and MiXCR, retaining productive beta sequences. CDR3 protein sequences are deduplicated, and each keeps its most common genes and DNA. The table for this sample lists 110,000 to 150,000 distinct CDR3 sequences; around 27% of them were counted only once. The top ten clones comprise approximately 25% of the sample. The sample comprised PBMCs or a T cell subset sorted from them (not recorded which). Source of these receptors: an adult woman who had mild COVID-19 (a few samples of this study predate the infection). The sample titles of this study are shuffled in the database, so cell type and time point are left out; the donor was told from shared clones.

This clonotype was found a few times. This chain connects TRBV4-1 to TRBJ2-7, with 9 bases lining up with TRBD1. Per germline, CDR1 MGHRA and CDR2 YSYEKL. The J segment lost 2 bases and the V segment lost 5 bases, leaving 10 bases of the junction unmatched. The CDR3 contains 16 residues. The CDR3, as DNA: TGCGCCAGCAGCTCACGGGACAGGGTGGAGCCCTACGAGCAGTACTTC. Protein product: CASSSRDRVEPYEQYF.

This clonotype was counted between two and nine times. DNA of the CDR3: TGTGCCAGCAGCCGACAGGGATTACCGACTGAAGCTTTCTTT. It specifies CASSRQGLPTEAFF. The rearrangement joins TRBV27 to TRBJ1-1; 7 bases match TRBD1. The junction had 9 bases not matched to a gene; V was cut back by 6 bases and J by 5 bases. This CDR3 spans 14 amino acids. Germline CDR1 is MNHEY and CDR2 is SMNVEV (reference sequence).